This is a list of T cell receptor beta chains from one sample in a study of T cells in Graves' hyperthyroidism and ophthalmopathy. Each CDR3 protein is one row after TCRdb ran MiXCR on the multiplex PCR reads. The data contain around 600,000 distinct CDR3 sequences, roughly 45% of them singletons. The sequenced sample was peripheral blood or thyroid tissue (not recorded which). These receptors were collected from an adult man with Graves' disease, either hyperthyroidism or ophthalmopathy (not recorded which). CDR3s leave out the opening cysteine and the closing phenylalanine or tryptophan. The size entry is marked missing in some rows and otherwise reads once, few, many or a size class.

>TRBJ2-5|TRBV9|12|NA
ASSSGGAQETQY
>TRBJ2-5|TRBV24-1|9|many
ATSWGETQY
>TRBJ1-3|TRBV5-1|12|few
ASSLEPTENTIY
>TRBJ2-5|TRBV10-3|13|NA
AISFEMGQQETQY
>TRBJ2-2|TRBV24-1|12|many
ATRGTANTGELF
>TRBJ1-2|TRBV29-1|11|NA
SLATGANYGYT
>TRBJ1-2|TRBV13|11|NA
ASSLPHRVGYT
>TRBJ1-2|TRBV5-1|14|many
ASSLIGTMRGYGYT
>TRBJ1-4|TRBV2|12|NA
ASSHRDRGEKLF
>TRBJ2-2|TRBV2|13|NA
ASSALVTNTGELF
>TRBJ2-7|TRBV10-3|12|NA
ADRGSGSTYEQY
>TRBJ1-5|TRBV2|12|many
ASRPDSSGQPQH
>TRBJ1-5|TRBV7-9|12|NA
ASSPGQGVQPQH
>TRBJ1-1|TRBV19|10|few
ASSRANFEAF
>TRBJ1-2|TRBV29-1|11|many
SVVLQGNYGYT
>TRBJ1-1|TRBV5-1|15|few
ASSRGDIGTLNTEAF
>TRBJ1-5|TRBV6-5|9|NA
ASRGDQPQH
>TRBJ2-7|TRBV19|12|NA
ASRGAVNSYEQY
>TRBJ2-7|TRBV7-9|11|once
ASSSEWGYEQY
>TRBJ2-5|TRBV7-9|13|many
ASTLGQVIPGTQY
>TRBJ2-7|TRBV4-1|11|NA
ASSPREGFEQY
>TRBJ1-1|TRBV2|11|many
ASSDFNRLQAF
>TRBJ2-2|TRBV24-1|15|few
ATSDFRTGANTGELF
>TRBJ1-1|TRBV29-1|11|NA
SVEDGGATEAF
>TRBJ1-5|TRBV28|13|few
ASSYSTGAAQPQH
>TRBJ2-5|TRBV7-2|13|many
ASSRTSGGAETQY
>TRBJ1-5|TRBV19|9|many
ASSIPPRWH
>TRBJ2-2|TRBV5-1|15|NA
ASSLDGGGSHTGELF
>TRBJ1-1|TRBV19|12|NA
ASSTRGGFTEAF